One and the same sample provided the 31 T cell receptor beta chains below, sequenced in a study of control samples from healthy donors and cancer patients. This table comes from immunoSEQ multiplex PCR, and its TCRdb copy is limited to in-frame clones, with some not included. The sample carries about 70,000 clones, approximately 84% recorded once. The sequenced material came from blood. These receptors all stem from a man aged 45-65 years in good health.

The sample holds a few counts of this clone. The chain employs TRBV3-1 (or the pseudogene TRBV3-2) and TRBJ2-6, with 14 nucleotides matching TRBD2. CDR3 length: 16 residues. The germline CDR1 and CDR2 sequences are LGHDT and YNNKEL (reference sequence). J lost 13 bases, V lost 4 bases, and 9 bases had no gene match. Written as DNA, the CDR3 is TGTGCCAGCAGCCCAGGGACTAGCGGGGGTGGGTTAGTCCTGACTTTC. Translated: CASSPGTSGGGLVLTF.

Here the CDR3 reads CASSLAAGITDTQYF. The CDR3 nucleotides are TGTGCCAGCAGCCTAGCGGCGGGTATCACAGATACGCAGTATTTT. The chain carries TRBV9 and TRBJ2-3, with 7 positions matching TRBD2. CDR1 is SGDLS and CDR2 is YYNGEE in the germline V gene. After removal of 4 bases from V and 2 bases from J, the junction contained 7 bases not matched to a gene. CDR3 length equals 15 residues.

This chain links TRBV24-1 with TRBJ1-2, with D possibly matching TRBD1 (5 bases). CDR3 size: 15 residues. Germline values: CDR1 KGHDR, CDR2 SFDVKD. The V gene lost 5 bases and the J gene lost 5 bases, with 17 bases spanning the gap. This CDR3 reads CATSAPGRGMYGYTF. CDR3 nucleotide sequence: TGTGCCACCAGTGCCCCGGGACGGGGCATGTATGGCTACACCTTC.

This clone showed up just once. The chain carries TRBV2 and TRBJ2-1, with TRBD2 matching 8 bases. The CDR3 has 19 residues. The V and J ends lost 5 bases and 0 bases, in that order; junction bases with no gene match: 15. Germline assignment: CDR1 SNHLY and CDR2 FYNNEI. For the CDR3, the DNA is TGTGCCAGCAGTTCCGGGACCCAGACCGGGGGGGGCTCCTACAATGAGCAGTTCTTC. Its protein product is CASSSGTQTGGGSYNEQFF. Combining the CDR3 with reference TRBV2 and TRBJ2-1 gives the whole variable domain EPEVTQTPSHQVTQMGQEVILRCVPISNHLYFYWYRQILGQKVEFLVSFYNNEISEKSEIFDDQFSVERPDGSNFTLKIRSTKLEDSAMYFCASSSGTQTGGGSYNEQFFGPGTRLTVL.

The CDR3: CSVEAGRQWGIGTQYF. CDR3 sequence (DNA): TGCAGCGTTGAAGCCGGCAGGCAGTGGGGTATAGGGACGCAGTATTTT. The chain recombines TRBV29-1 with TRBJ2-3, with no clear D. The CDR3 contains 16 residues. Germline CDR1 and CDR2: SQVTM and ANQGSEA. Trimming removed 1 base from V and 9 bases from J, with 23 bases in between.

The V call is TRBV5-1, the J call TRBJ1-1; no clear D gene. The ends were cut back, 0 bases at V and 4 bases at J, with 10 bases in the middle. The germline gives CDR1 SGHRS, CDR2 YFSETQ. The CDR3 has 14 amino acids. The CDR3 loop is CASSLEGWGTEAFF. CDR3 nucleotides: TGCGCCAGCAGCTTGGAGGGCTGGGGCACTGAAGCTTTCTTT.

The genes are TRBV6-5 and TRBJ1-1, with D tentatively TRBD1 (6 bases). V shed 5 bases and J shed 1 base, with 11 bases lying between them. The length of the CDR3 is 14 residues. Germline V lookup: CDR1 MNHEY, CDR2 SVGAGI. CDR3 bases: TGTGCCAGCAGTCCGGGACACGAGAACACTGAAGCTTTCTTT. Translated: CASSPGHENTEAFF.

This chain uses TRBV4-3 with TRBJ2-1; D call uncertain. The CDR3 length is 16 residues. Trimming left V 0 bases short and J 0 bases short, with 9 bases between. Germline V gives CDR1 LGHNA, CDR2 YSLEER. CDR3 coding DNA: TGCGCCAGCAGCCAAGAGTTGGGCCTCTCCTACAATGAGCAGTTCTTC. It yields the protein CASSQELGLSYNEQFF.

The chain couples TRBV27 to TRBJ2-4, with D perhaps TRBD1 (6 bases). Trimming removed 6 bases from V and 4 bases from J, with 19 bases in between. CDR3 length: 16 residues. From germline, CDR1 is MNHEY and CDR2 SMNVEV (reference sequence). The CDR3 here is CASSSLQPDRKNIQYF. CDR3 DNA sequence: TGTGCCAGCAGCTCCCTCCAGCCGGACAGAAAAAACATTCAGTACTTC.

This chain links TRBV3-1 (or the pseudogene TRBV3-2) with TRBJ2-5; 9 bases are a match to TRBD2. CDR1 is LGHDT, CDR2 YNNKEL, per germline (reference sequence). The CDR3 is 16 residues long. The V gene end was trimmed by 0 bases and the J gene end by 5 bases; junction bases not matched to a gene: 7. CDR3 DNA: TGTGCCAGCAGCCAAGATTCGACTAGCGGTGGGGAGACCCAGTACTTC. It is translated as CASSQDSTSGGETQYF.

The CDR3 DNA reads as TGCGCCAGCTTGGGCGGTTTACCTGACAGGGGGCAGAACTATGGCTACACCTTC. It is translated as CASLGGLPDRGQNYGYTF. V is TRBV10-2 and J is TRBJ1-2; TRBD1 agrees at 10 bases. Germline V gives CDR1 WSHSY, CDR2 SAAADI. The CDR3 spans 18 residues. Trimming cost V 8 bases and J 2 bases; bases outside gene matches: 17.

The chain is built from TRBV25-1 and TRBJ1-3; 8 bases are a match to TRBD1. This CDR3 spans 15 amino acids. V shed 6 bases, J shed 4 bases, and the junction held 8 bases outside the gene matches. Germline V gives CDR1 MGHDK, CDR2 SYGVNS. This CDR3 reads CASRSQGAGGNTIYF. CDR3 bases: TGTGCCAGCAGATCCCAGGGGGCGGGCGGAAACACCATATATTTT.

The chain is built from TRBV27 and TRBJ2-1, with 7 positions matching TRBD1. Germline CDR1 and CDR2: MNHEY and SMNVEV (reference sequence). V lost 8 bases, J lost 6 bases, and 4 bases stayed unmatched. This CDR3 has 12 residues. The CDR3 loop is CASQTGFNEQFF. CDR3 sequence (DNA): TGTGCCAGCCAGACAGGGTTCAATGAGCAGTTCTTC.

This clone showed up many times. V is TRBV21-1 and J is TRBJ1-5; whether TRBD1, the table's D call, matches the DNA was not checked. TRBV21-1 is a listed pseudogene. The CDR3 totals 18 residues. CDR3: CASSKGVDREVDNQPQHF. The CDR3 nucleotides read TGTGCCAGCAGCAAGGGAGTTGACAGGGAAGTAGACAATCAGCCCCAGCATTTT.

The CDR3 nucleotides are TGTGCCAGTGTTTCCGACAGGGCCTCCGGGGAGCTGTTTTTT. This codes for CASVSDRASGELFF. The chain employs TRBV19 and TRBJ2-2; 7 bases map to TRBD1. J gave up 6 bases and V 8 bases, and 9 bases lay outside the gene matches. The CDR3 totals 14 residues. The V gene's germline CDR1 is LNHDA and CDR2 SQIVND (reference sequence). The variable domain in full, completed from reference TRBV19 and TRBJ2-2, reads DGGITQSPKYLFRKEGQNVTLSCEQNLNHDAMYWYRQDPGQGLRLIYYSQIVNDFQKGDIAEGYSVSREKKESFPLTVTSAQKNPTAFYLCASVSDRASGELFFGEGSRLTVL.

J is TRBJ2-7 and V is TRBV6-5, with no clear D. The germline V gene encodes CDR1 MNHEY and CDR2 SVGAGI. Trimming shortened V by 7 bases and J by 5 bases, and 9 bases separated the two germline ends. This CDR3 region has 11 residues. The CDR3 DNA sequence: TGTGCCAGCAAAACTTCCGACGAGCAGTACTTC. As protein: CASKTSDEQYF.

The rearrangement uses TRBV6-5 and TRBJ2-4; possible D gene TRBD2, 6 bases. In germline, CDR1 is MNHEY, CDR2 SVGAGI. The ends were cut back, 2 bases at V and 9 bases at J, with 14 bases in the middle. The CDR3 is 14 amino acids. The CDR3 nucleotides are TGTGCCAGCAGTTACGAGCGGGTGCAGGGCATTCAGTACTTC. Protein sequence: CASSYERVQGIQYF.

J is TRBJ1-3 and V is TRBV27, with 7 bases matching TRBD1. This CDR3 spans 15 amino acids. The germline gives CDR1 MNHEY, CDR2 SMNVEV (reference sequence). V lost 6 bases, J lost 4 bases, and 9 bases stayed unmatched. Written as DNA, the CDR3 is TGTGCCAGCAGAAGGGGAGGGGGCTTAGGAAACACCATATATTTT. This encodes CASRRGGGLGNTIYF.

The chain recombines TRBV21-1 with TRBJ2-7; the table's D call, TRBD2, was not checked against the DNA. TRBV21-1 is a recognized pseudogene. This CDR3 region has 17 residues. The CDR3 reads CASTSRNFLAGHYEQYF. The CDR3 region has the DNA TGTGCCAGCACCTCCCGGAATTTCCTAGCGGGGCACTACGAGCAGTACTTC.

The rearrangement uses TRBV6-5 and TRBJ1-3, with 9 bases that match TRBD1. Per the germline V gene, CDR1 is MNHEY and CDR2 is SVGAGI. Trimming cost V 4 bases and J 7 bases; bases outside gene matches: 11. CDR3 length: 16 amino acids. The CDR3 DNA is TGTGCCAGCAGTTTCGATGGGACAGGGAGTGCCAACACCATATATTTT. Translating it yields CASSFDGTGSANTIYF.

There are a few counts of this clone. The gene calls are TRBV29-1 and TRBJ2-7, with D perhaps TRBD1 or TRBD2 (5 bases each). Germline V CDR1 and CDR2: SQVTM, ANQGSEA. Between the trimmed V and J ends, which lost 1 base and 5 bases, there was a span of 15 bases. The CDR3 is made up of 14 amino acids. The CDR3 loop is CSVEGGWGVNEQYF. The CDR3 nucleotides read TGCAGCGTTGAAGGGGGGTGGGGTGTCAACGAGCAGTACTTC.

The chain combines TRBV28 with TRBJ2-1, with 7 nucleotides matching TRBD1. The CDR3 spans 16 residues. Per the germline V gene, CDR1 is MDHEN and CDR2 is SYDVKM. Germline trimming cut 5 bases from V and 0 bases from J; bases unmatched to any gene: 7. CDR3: CASSPTGTASYNEQFF. CDR3 sequence (DNA): TGTGCCAGCAGTCCTACCGGGACAGCCTCCTACAATGAGCAGTTCTTC.

V and J are TRBV27 and TRBJ2-1; tentative D call: TRBD1 (5 bases). The V and J ends lost 2 bases and 8 bases respectively, with 13 bases between them. Germline loops: CDR1 MNHEY, CDR2 SMNVEV (reference sequence). This CDR3 contains 14 residues. The CDR3 DNA follows: TGTGCCAGCAGTTTAGGCGGCAGGGTAGATGAGCAGTTCTTC. Translating it yields CASSLGGRVDEQFF.

V is TRBV30 and J is TRBJ2-7; TRBD1 aligns across 9 bases. Germline V lookup: CDR1 GTSNPN, CDR2 SVGIG (reference sequence). The CDR3 extends over 12 amino acids. V gave up 7 bases and J gave up 3 bases; unmatched junction bases: 4. The CDR3 DNA is TGTGCCTCCGGGACAGGGATCTACGAGCAGTACTTC. Its protein is CASGTGIYEQYF.

The chain recombines TRBV5-4 with TRBJ1-6; unclear D gene. Germline CDR1 SGHNT, CDR2 YYREEE (reference sequence). The CDR3 sequence is 12 residues long. V gave up 2 bases and J gave up 10 bases, with 7 bases separating them. The CDR3 DNA reads as TGTGCCAGCAGCTTACGGGGATCACCCCTCCACTTT. Translating gives CASSLRGSPLHF.

This chain links TRBV2 with TRBJ1-3, with TRBD1 matching over 8 bases. The trim removed 8 bases at V and 0 bases at J, leaving 12 bases unmatched. In germline, CDR1 is SNHLY, CDR2 FYNNEI. The CDR3 runs to 17 residues. The CDR3 region is CASAGQGKRASGNTIYF. In nucleotides, the CDR3 is TGTGCCAGCGCAGGACAGGGTAAAAGGGCCTCTGGAAACACCATATATTTT.

The table lists this clone with a count of one. The rearrangement joins TRBV6-1 to TRBJ2-5, with D perhaps assigned TRBD1 or TRBD2 (5 bases each). Trimming cost V 1 base and J 9 bases, with 18 bases left between them. Germline assignment: CDR1 MNHNS and CDR2 SASEGT. The CDR3 sequence is 15 residues long. CDR3: CASSEENWDLGAQYF. CDR3 coding DNA: TGTGCCAGCAGTGAAGAAAATTGGGACCTGGGGGCCCAGTACTTC.

This clone came up once. The rearrangement uses TRBV5-1 and TRBJ1-4; TRBD1 aligns across 10 bases. V was clipped by 5 bases and J by 2 bases; unmatched bases: 6. In germline, CDR1 is SGHRS, CDR2 YFSETQ. The CDR3 covers 16 residues. CDR3 bases: TGCGCCAGCAGGCTCGGGACAGGGGCGACTAATGAAAAACTGTTTTTT. This translates into CASRLGTGATNEKLFF.

This CDR3 reads CASSLEGFSGNTIYF. The CDR3 bases are TGCGCCAGCAGCTTGGAAGGGTTCTCTGGAAACACCATATATTTT. The rearrangement joins TRBV5-1 to TRBJ1-3, with D hard to call. Between the trimmed V and J ends, which lost 0 bases and 0 bases, there was a span of 7 bases. Per germline, CDR1 SGHRS and CDR2 YFSETQ. CDR3 size: 15 residues.

The chain links TRBV7-9 to TRBJ1-2; D is unresolved. CDR1 SEHNR and CDR2 FQNEAQ come from the germline V gene (reference sequence). This CDR3 has 14 amino acids. Trimming cost V 5 bases and J 4 bases, with 14 bases left between them. CDR3 region: CASSGESYFYGYTF. The CDR3 DNA follows: TGTGCCAGCAGCGGGGAGAGCTACTTCTATGGCTACACCTTC.

The V gene is TRBV6-2 or TRBV6-3, the J gene TRBJ1-4; D unclear. Looked up from germline, CDR1 is MNHEY and CDR2 is SVGEGT. This CDR3 has 11 amino acids. V was clipped by 2 bases and J by 7 bases, with 2 bases between them. CDR3 sequence (DNA): TGTGCCAGCAGTTACCTTGAAAAACTGTTTTTT. Translation: CASSYLEKLFF.